This TCR beta chain was captured in a study of neurological immune-mediated disorders. The CDR3 is 15 amino acids. The V gene lost 4 bases and the J gene lost 0 bases, with 11 bases spanning the gap. Looked up from germline, CDR1 is SGHRS and CDR2 is YFSETQ. This clonotype has ten or more counts. MiXCR was run by TCRdb on the 5' RACE reads, yielding one entry per CDR3 protein. The sample shows some 87,000 distinct CDR3 sequences, 5% to 6.5% of them seen only once. Sample time point: longitudinal time-point 2. The rearrangement joins TRBV5-1 to TRBJ1-3; D not resolved. The source of this sequence is a woman aged 60-75 years with multiple sclerosis. Sequenced material: PBMCs. DNA of the CDR3: TGCGCCAGCAGCCGGGGAAACCCCTCTGGAAACACCATATATTTT. Encoded protein: CASSRGNPSGNTIYF.